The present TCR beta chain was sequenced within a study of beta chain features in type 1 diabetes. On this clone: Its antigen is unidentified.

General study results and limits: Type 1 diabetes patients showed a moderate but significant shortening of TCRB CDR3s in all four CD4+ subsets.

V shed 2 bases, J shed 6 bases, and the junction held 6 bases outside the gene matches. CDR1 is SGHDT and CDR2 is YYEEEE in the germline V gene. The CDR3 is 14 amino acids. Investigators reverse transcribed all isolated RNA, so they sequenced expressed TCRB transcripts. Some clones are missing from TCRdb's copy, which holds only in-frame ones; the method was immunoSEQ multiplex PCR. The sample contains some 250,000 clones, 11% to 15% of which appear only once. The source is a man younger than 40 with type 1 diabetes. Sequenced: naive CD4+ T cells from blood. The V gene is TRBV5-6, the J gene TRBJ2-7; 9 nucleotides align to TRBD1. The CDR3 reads CASSFDRGTGEQYF. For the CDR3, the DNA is TGTGCCAGCAGCTTCGACAGGGGGACGGGCGAGCAGTACTTC.